This T cell receptor beta chain stems from a study of blood T cell repertoires in COVID-19. Profiling relied on immunoSEQ multiplex PCR, and the TCRdb table lists in-frame clones only, not all of them. Of fewer than 150,000 clones in the sample, 85% to 90% are singletons; the top ten hold approximately 3.9%. This receptor was obtained from a woman aged 55-75 years with COVID-19, enrolled during active disease. Sequencing input: peripheral blood.

The CDR3 DNA reads as TGTGCCAGCAGTTTGGGGGGGACTGGGGCCAAAAACATTCAGTACTTC. Translating it yields CASSLGGTGAKNIQYF. The chain links TRBV27 to TRBJ2-4; 7 bases map to TRBD2. With V trimmed by 3 bases and J by 1 base, 6 bases remained unmatched. The germline gives CDR1 MNHEY, CDR2 SMNVEV (reference sequence). The CDR3 sequence is 16 residues long.